Described below is a single T cell receptor (beta chain) sequence and its context. At one end, the junction sequence differs from germline, possibly due to a read error. The data were obtained in a study of tumor and adjacent non-tumor tissue in lung cancer. The library came from three nested PCR rounds adapted from ARM-PCR protocols. From the multiplex PCR reads, TCRdb called clonotypes with MiXCR, one entry per CDR3 protein. Of fewer than 120,000 distinct CDR3 sequences in the sample, approximately 80% were seen once. This sample's RNA came from whole unsorted tissue. The CDR3 extends over 13 amino acids. Germline-derived CDR1 and CDR2 are SQVTM and ANQGSEA.

This chain joins TRBV29-1 and TRBJ2-5, with D possibly being TRBD1 (6 bases). This TCR derives from a man in his 70s with non-small cell lung cancer. The sample consisted of lung tumor tissue. The CDR3 DNA sequence: TGCAACGTAGCCGACAGGTTCCAAGAGTCCCAGTACTTC. Amino acids: CNVADRFQESQYF.